Reported below is one T cell receptor (beta chain). The sample holds other DNA sequences that translate to the same CDR3. This record comes from a study of blood T cell repertoires in COVID-19. Study-wide background: Both acute and convalescent COVID-19 samples were obtained from the United States, Italy and Spain. Sample material is recorded as cDNA or gDNA derived from T cells, B-cell-depleted T cells, or PBMCs.

Germline V gene data show CDR1 as LGHNA and CDR2 as YNFKEQ. CDR3 length equals 13 residues. V shed 0 bases and J shed 8 bases, with 10 bases lying between them. Original processing notes: Nucleated cell counts were estimated from reference gene primer amplification. Profiling relied on immunoSEQ multiplex PCR, and the TCRdb table lists in-frame clones only, not all of them. V and J calls plus clone size are reproduced from that table; the DNA served to infer D and trimming. The table records a few hundred thousand clones, approximately 80% of them present only once. The sequencing input was peripheral blood. The chain is built from TRBV4-2 and TRBJ1-2; a weak D match, TRBD1 (5 bases). The receptor comes from a man aged 30 to 39 who had recovered from COVID-19. As DNA, the CDR3 is TGTGCCAGCAGCCAAGAAGGTCGGGGGGGCTACACCTTC. Amino acid sequence: CASSQEGRGGYTF.